This TCR beta chain emerged from a study of shared clonotypes between healthy human individuals. Per the germline V gene, CDR1 is SGDLS and CDR2 is YYNGEE. This CDR3 spans 15 amino acids. V was shortened by 4 bases and J by 0 bases, with 12 bases between the two germline ends. Study results and limitations: Richness estimates generally favored naive over memory subsets. Sharing across four donors was highest in naive CD4 (roughly 5%) and lowest in memory CD8 (about 0.4%). Generation probabilities of non-shared clonotypes were lower (relative to those shared by all four donors). What limited the represented genetic and exposure-history diversity was the small number of donors.

To note about this clone: As yet, its antigen is unknown.

The assay was immunoSEQ multiplex PCR, and TCRdb's table has in-frame clones only and misses some. This table has more than 850,000 clones, approximately 78% appearing once. The chain recombines TRBV9 with TRBJ2-3; D is unresolved. The sequenced material came from memory CD4+ T cells from PBMCs. Indicated subset: CD45RA-negative fraction. The TCR originated in a man aged 18 to 30 in good health. Some clones in this sample may be carry-over from other donors' samples. The CDR3 DNA follows: TGTGCCAGCAGCAAACAAGGAGTAAGCACAGATACGCAGTATTTT. Encoded protein: CASSKQGVSTDTQYF. Full variable domain (missing parts from reference TRBV9 and TRBJ2-3): DSGVTQTPKHLITATGQRVTLRCSPRSGDLSVYWYQQSLDQGLQFLIQYYNGEERAKGNILERFSAQQFPDLHSELNLSSLELGDSALYFCASSKQGVSTDTQYFGPGTRLTVL.